This T cell receptor beta chain was obtained from a study of cytomegalovirus exposure and HLA in healthy donors. Study at large: The 120 or so validation repertoires were reported in a later analysis to have been generated on the same platform as the roughly 720 first-cohort repertoires. Whole-study results and caveats: The tendency of first-cohort TCR clusters to co-occur in the roughly 120 validation repertoires was identified by a subsequent analysis. Three CMV-associated chains were confirmed in vitro to be specific for CMV antigens.

Using immunoSEQ multiplex PCR, the repertoire was profiled, and TCRdb retains in-frame clones only, with some absent. Of over 250,000 clones listed, around 90% were seen once; the top ten hold approximately 1%. In the case of this clone: As yet, its antigen is unknown.

CDR1 is GTSNPN, CDR2 SVGIG, per germline (reference sequence). The CDR3 consists of 12 residues. Trimming left V 0 bases short and J 4 bases short, with 6 bases between. Sequenced input: PBMCs. This chain joins TRBV30 and TRBJ1-2; the D is unclear. This receptor was identified in a woman aged 25 to 45 in good health and CMV-seropositive. CDR3 nucleotides: TGTGCCTGGAGTGTACTCGGCTATGGCTACACCTTC. Translation gives CAWSVLGYGYTF.